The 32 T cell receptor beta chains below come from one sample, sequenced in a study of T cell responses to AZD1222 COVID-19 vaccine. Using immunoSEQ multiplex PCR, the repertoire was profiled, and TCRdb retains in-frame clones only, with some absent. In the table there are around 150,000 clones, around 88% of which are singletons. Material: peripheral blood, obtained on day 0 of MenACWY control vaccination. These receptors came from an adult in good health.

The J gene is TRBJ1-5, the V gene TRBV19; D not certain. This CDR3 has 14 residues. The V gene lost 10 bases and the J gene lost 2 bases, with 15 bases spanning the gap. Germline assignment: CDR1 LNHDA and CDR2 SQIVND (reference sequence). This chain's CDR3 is CATKVTWGNQPQHF. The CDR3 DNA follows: TGTGCCACCAAAGTAACGTGGGGCAATCAGCCCCAGCATTTT.

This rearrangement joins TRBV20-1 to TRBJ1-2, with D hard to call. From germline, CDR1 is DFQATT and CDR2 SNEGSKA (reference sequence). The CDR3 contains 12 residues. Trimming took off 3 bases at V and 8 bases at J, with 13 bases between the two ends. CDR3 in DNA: TGCAGTGCTAGTGCTTTCGGGCAAGGCTACACCTTC. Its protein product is CSASAFGQGYTF.

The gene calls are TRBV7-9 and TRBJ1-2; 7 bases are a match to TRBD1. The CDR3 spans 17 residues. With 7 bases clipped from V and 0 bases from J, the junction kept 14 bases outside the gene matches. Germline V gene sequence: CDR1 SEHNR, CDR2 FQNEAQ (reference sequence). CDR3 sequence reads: CASTTSPGTDANYGYTF. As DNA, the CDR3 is TGTGCCAGCACCACCTCCCCCGGGACAGATGCTAACTATGGCTACACCTTC.

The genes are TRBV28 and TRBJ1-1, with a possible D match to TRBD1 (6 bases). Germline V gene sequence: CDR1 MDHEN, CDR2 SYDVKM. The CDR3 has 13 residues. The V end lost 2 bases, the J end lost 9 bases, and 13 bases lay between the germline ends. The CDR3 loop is CASSLPPGGQAFF. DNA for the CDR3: TGTGCCAGCAGTTTACCCCCGGGGGGGCAAGCTTTCTTT.

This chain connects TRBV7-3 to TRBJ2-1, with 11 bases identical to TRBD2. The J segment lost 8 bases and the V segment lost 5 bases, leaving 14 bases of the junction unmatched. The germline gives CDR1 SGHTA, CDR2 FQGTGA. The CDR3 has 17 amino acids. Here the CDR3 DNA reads TGTGCCAGCAGCCTCACCCCCCTTCTAGCGGGAGGCCATGAGCAGTTCTTC. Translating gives CASSLTPLLAGGHEQFF. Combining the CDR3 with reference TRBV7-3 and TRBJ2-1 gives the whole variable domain GAGVSQTPSNKVTEKGKYVELRCDPISGHTALYWYRQSLGQGPEFLIYFQGTGAADDSGLPNDRFFAVRPEGSVSTLKIQRTERGDSAVYLCASSLTPLLAGGHEQFFGPGTRLTVL.

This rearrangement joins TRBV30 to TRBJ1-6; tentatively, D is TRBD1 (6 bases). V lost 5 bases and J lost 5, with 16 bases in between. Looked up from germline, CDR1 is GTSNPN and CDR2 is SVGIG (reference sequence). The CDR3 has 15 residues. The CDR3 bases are TGTGCCTGGTTAAATCACAGGGAAAATAATTCACCCCTCCACTTT. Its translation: CAWLNHRENNSPLHF.

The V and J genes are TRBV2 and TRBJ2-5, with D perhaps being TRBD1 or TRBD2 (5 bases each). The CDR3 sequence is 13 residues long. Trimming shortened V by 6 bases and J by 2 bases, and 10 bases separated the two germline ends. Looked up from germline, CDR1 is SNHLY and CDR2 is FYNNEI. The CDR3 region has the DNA TGTGCCAGCAGCCGGGACGGTCAAGAGACCCAGTACTTC. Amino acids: CASSRDGQETQYF.

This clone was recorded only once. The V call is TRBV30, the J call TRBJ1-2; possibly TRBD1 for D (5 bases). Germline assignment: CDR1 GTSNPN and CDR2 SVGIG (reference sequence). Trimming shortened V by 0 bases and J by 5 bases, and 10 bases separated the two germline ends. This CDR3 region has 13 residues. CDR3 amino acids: CAWSVHGGYGYTF. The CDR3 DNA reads TGTGCCTGGAGTGTACACGGGGGGTATGGCTACACCTTC.

This CDR3 reads CASSLRANTEAFF. Written as DNA, the CDR3 is TGTGCCAGCAGCTTAAGGGCTAACACTGAAGCTTTCTTT. V gene TRBV7-2 combines with J gene TRBJ1-1; D is unresolved. Germline-derived CDR1 and CDR2 are SGHTA and FQGNSA. Trimming left V 2 bases short and J 2 bases short, with 6 bases between. The CDR3 runs 13 residues. Together with reference TRBV7-2 and TRBJ1-1, the CDR3 gives the full variable domain: GAGVSQSPSNKVTEKGKDVELRCDPISGHTALYWYRQSLGQGLEFLIYFQGNSAPDKSGLPSDRFSAERTGGSVSTLTIQRTQQEDSAVYLCASSLRANTEAFFGQGTRLTVV.

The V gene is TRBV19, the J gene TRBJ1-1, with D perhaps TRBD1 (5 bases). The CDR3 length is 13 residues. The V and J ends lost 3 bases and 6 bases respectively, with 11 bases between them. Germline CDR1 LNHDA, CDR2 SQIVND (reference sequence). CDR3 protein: CASSMYGASEAFF. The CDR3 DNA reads TGTGCCAGTAGTATGTATGGGGCCTCTGAAGCTTTCTTT. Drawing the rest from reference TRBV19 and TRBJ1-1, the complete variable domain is DGGITQSPKYLFRKEGQNVTLSCEQNLNHDAMYWYRQDPGQGLRLIYYSQIVNDFQKGDIAEGYSVSREKKESFPLTVTSAQKNPTAFYLCASSMYGASEAFFGQGTRLTVV.

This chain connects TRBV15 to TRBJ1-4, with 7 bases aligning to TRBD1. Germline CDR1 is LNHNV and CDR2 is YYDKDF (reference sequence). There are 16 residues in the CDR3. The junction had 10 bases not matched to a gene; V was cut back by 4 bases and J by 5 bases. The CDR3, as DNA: TGTGCCACCAGCAACCCAATCGACAGGGCGAATGAAAAACTGTTTTTT. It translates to CATSNPIDRANEKLFF. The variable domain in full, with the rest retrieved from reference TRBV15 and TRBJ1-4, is DAMVIQNPRYQVTQFGKPVTLSCSQTLNHNVMYWYQQKSSQAPKLLFHYYDKDFNNEADTPDNFQSRRPNTSFCFLDIRSPGLGDTAMYLCATSNPIDRANEKLFFGSGTQLSVL.

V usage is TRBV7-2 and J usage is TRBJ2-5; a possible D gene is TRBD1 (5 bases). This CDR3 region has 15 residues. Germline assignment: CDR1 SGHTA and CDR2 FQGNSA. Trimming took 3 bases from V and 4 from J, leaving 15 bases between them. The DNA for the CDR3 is TGTGCCAGCAGCTTTAACAAGGGGCGCGCAGAGACCCAGTACTTC. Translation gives CASSFNKGRAETQYF. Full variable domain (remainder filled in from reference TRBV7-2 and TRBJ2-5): GAGVSQSPSNKVTEKGKDVELRCDPISGHTALYWYRQSLGQGLEFLIYFQGNSAPDKSGLPSDRFSAERTGGSVSTLTIQRTQQEDSAVYLCASSFNKGRAETQYFGPGTRLLVL.

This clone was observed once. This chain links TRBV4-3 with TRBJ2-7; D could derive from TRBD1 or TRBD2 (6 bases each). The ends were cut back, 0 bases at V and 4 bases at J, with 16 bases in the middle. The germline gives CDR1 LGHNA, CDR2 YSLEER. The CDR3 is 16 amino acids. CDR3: CASSQDRWGAVYEQYF. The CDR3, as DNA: TGCGCCAGCAGCCAAGATCGTTGGGGGGCTGTATACGAGCAGTACTTC.

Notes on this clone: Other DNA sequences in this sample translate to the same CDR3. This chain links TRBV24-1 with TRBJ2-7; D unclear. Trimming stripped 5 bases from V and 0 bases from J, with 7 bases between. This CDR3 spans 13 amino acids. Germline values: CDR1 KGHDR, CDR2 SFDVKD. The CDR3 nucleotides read TGTGCCACCAGTGTAGGCAGCTCCTACGAGCAGTACTTC. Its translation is CATSVGSSYEQYF.

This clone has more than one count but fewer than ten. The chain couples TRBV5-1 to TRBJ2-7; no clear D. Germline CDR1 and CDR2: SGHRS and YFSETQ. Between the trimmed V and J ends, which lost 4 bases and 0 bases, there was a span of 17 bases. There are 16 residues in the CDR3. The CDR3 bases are TGCGCCAGCAGCCTTGAGCCGGGTCCGAGCTCCTACGAGCAGTACTTC. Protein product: CASSLEPGPSSYEQYF. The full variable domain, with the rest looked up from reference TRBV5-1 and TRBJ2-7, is KAGVTQTPRYLIKTRGQQVTLSCSPISGHRSVSWYQQTPGQGLQFLFEYFSETQRNKGNFPGRFSGRQFSNSRSEMNVSTLELGDSALYLCASSLEPGPSSYEQYFGPGTRLTVT.

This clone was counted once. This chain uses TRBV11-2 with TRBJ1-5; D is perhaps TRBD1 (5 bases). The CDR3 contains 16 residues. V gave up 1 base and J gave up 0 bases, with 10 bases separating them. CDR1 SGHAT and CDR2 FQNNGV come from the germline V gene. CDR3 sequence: CASSLGGGRSNQPQHF. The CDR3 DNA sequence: TGTGCCAGCAGCTTAGGGGGGGGACGTAGCAATCAGCCCCAGCATTTT.

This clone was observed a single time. CDR3 residues: CASSQVQSSNYGYTF. CDR3 DNA: TGCGCCAGCAGCCAAGTACAGTCCAGCAACTATGGCTACACCTTC. The rearrangement uses TRBV4-1 and TRBJ1-2; D remains unclear. This CDR3 contains 15 residues. V was pared by 1 base and J by 2 bases, with 11 bases between. Germline V gene data show CDR1 as MGHRA and CDR2 as YSYEKL.

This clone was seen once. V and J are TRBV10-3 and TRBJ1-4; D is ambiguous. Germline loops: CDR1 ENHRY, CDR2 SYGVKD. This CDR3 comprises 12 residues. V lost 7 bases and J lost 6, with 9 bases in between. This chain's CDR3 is CAITPGDEKLFF. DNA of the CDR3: TGTGCCATCACCCCGGGTGATGAAAAACTGTTTTTT.

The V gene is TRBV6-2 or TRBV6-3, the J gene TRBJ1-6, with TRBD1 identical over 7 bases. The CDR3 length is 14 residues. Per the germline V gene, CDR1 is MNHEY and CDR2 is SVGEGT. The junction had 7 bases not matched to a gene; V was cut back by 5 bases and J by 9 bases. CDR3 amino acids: CASSLRDSTSPLHF. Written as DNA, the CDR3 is TGTGCCAGCAGTCTCCGGGACAGTACTTCACCCCTCCACTTT.

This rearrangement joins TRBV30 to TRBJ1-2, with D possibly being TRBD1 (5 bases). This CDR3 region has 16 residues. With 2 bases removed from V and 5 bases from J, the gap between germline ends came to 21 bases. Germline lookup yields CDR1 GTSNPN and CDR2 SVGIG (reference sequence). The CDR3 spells CAWSPLGAQYYYGYTF. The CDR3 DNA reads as TGTGCCTGGAGTCCCCTTGGGGCACAGTATTATTATGGCTACACCTTC.

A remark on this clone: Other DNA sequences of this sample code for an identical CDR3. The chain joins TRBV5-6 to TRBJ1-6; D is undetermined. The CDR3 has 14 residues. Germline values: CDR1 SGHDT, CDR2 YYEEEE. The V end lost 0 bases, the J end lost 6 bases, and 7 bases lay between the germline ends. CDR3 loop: CASSLGQTNSPLHF. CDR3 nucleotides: TGTGCCAGCAGCTTGGGGCAGACTAATTCACCCCTCCACTTT.

The CDR3 sequence is CASSIVGGRLGNTIYF. The CDR3 nucleotides read TGTGCCAGTAGTATAGTCGGGGGGCGCCTTGGAAACACCATATATTTT. The chain has TRBV19 and TRBJ1-3; D is perhaps TRBD1 (6 bases). Germline CDR1 and CDR2: LNHDA and SQIVND (reference sequence). V was clipped by 1 base and J by 3 bases, with 13 bases between them. CDR3 length equals 16 residues. Filled out from reference TRBV19 and TRBJ1-3, the complete variable domain reads DGGITQSPKYLFRKEGQNVTLSCEQNLNHDAMYWYRQDPGQGLRLIYYSQIVNDFQKGDIAEGYSVSREKKESFPLTVTSAQKNPTAFYLCASSIVGGRLGNTIYFGEGSWLTVV.

This chain's CDR3 is CASSLGPDYNSPLHF. As DNA, the CDR3 is TGCGCCAGCAGCTTGGGACCGGACTATAATTCACCCCTCCACTTT. The chain recombines TRBV5-1 with TRBJ1-6; no firm D call. Germline V lookup: CDR1 SGHRS, CDR2 YFSETQ. This CDR3 is built from 15 residues. Trimming shortened V by 0 bases and J by 3 bases, and 7 bases separated the two germline ends.

The CDR3 nucleotides are TGTGCCAGCAGTTCCGCGAGTTTCGCAGATACGCAGTATTTT. It specifies CASSSASFADTQYF. The chain recombines TRBV6-2 or TRBV6-3 with TRBJ2-3; D gene uncertain. CDR1 MNHEY and CDR2 SVGEGT come from the germline V gene. The CDR3 length is 14 residues. Trimming left V 4 bases short and J 4 bases short, with 12 bases between.

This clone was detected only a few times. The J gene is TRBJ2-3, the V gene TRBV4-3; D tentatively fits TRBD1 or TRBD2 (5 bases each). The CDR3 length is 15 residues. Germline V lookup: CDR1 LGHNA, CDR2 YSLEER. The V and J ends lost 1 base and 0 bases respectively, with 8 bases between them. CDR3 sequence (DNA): TGCGCCAGCAGCCAAGGTTGGGGGAGCACAGATACGCAGTATTTT. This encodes CASSQGWGSTDTQYF.

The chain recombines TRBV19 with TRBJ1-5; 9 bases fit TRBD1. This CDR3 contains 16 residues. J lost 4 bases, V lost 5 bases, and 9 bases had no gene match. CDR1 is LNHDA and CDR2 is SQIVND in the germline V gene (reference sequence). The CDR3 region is CASSYRDRAPNQPQHF. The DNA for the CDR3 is TGTGCCAGTAGTTACCGGGACAGGGCCCCAAATCAGCCCCAGCATTTT. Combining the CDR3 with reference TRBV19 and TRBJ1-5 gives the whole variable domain DGGITQSPKYLFRKEGQNVTLSCEQNLNHDAMYWYRQDPGQGLRLIYYSQIVNDFQKGDIAEGYSVSREKKESFPLTVTSAQKNPTAFYLCASSYRDRAPNQPQHFGDGTRLSIL.

The CDR3 bases are TGTGCCAGCCCGGAGAAGTCGGGGCACGCCGGGGAGCTGTTTTTT. It translates to CASPEKSGHAGELFF. V is TRBV21-1 and J is TRBJ2-2. TRBV21-1 is given as a pseudogene. This CDR3 has 15 residues.

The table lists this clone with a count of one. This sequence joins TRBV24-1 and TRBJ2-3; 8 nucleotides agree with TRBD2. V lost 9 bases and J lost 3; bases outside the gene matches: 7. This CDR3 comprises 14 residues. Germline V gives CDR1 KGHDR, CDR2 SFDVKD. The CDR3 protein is CATRGGGGTDTQYF. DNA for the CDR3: TGTGCCACCCGGGGGGGCGGGGGTACAGATACGCAGTATTTT.

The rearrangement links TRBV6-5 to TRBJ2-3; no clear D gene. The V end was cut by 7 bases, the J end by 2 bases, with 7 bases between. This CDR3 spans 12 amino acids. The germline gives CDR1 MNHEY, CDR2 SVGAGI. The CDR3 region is CASTEYTDTQYF. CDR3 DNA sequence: TGTGCCAGCACCGAATACACAGATACGCAGTATTTT.

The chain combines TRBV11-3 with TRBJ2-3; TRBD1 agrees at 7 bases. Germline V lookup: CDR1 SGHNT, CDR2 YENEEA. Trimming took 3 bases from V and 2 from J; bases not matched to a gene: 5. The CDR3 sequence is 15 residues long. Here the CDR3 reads CASSLGQKDTDTQYF. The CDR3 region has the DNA TGTGCCAGCAGCTTGGGACAGAAAGACACAGATACGCAGTATTTT.

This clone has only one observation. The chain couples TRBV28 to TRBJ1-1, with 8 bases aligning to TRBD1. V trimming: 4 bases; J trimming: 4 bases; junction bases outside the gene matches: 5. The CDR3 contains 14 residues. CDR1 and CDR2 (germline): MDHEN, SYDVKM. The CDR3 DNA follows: TGTGCCAGCAGTTCACAGGGGGGAAGCACTGAAGCTTTCTTT. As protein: CASSSQGGSTEAFF.

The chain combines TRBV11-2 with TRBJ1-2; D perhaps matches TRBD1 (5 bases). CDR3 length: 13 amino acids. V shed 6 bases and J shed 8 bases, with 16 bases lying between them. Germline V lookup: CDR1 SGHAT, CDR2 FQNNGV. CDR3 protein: CASRRGFQGGYTF. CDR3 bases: TGTGCCAGCAGGCGGGGGTTCCAAGGAGGCTACACCTTC.